A single sample gave rise to the 27 T cell receptor beta chains below, sequenced in a study of control samples from healthy donors and cancer patients. Libraries were prepared by immunoSEQ multiplex PCR; TCRdb keeps only in-frame clonotypes and omits some of them. The sample consists of 75,000 to 100,000 clones, about 85% of them appearing once. The source material was blood. The receptor source for this set is a woman aged 45 to 65 in good health.

The chain's CDR3 is CASSQGPGQAKETQYF. The DNA of the CDR3 is TGTGCCAGCAGCCAAGGGCCGGGACAGGCAAAAGAGACCCAGTACTTC. J is TRBJ2-5 and V is TRBV14, with 8 bases that match TRBD1. J gave up 3 bases and V 1 base, and 7 bases lay outside the gene matches. Germline CDR1 is SGHDN and CDR2 is FVKESK. This CDR3 has 16 amino acids.

The V call is TRBV5-1, the J call TRBJ2-7, with no clear D. Trimming took 4 bases from V and 12 from J, leaving 23 bases between them. This CDR3 comprises 14 residues. Germline V CDR1 and CDR2: SGHRS, YFSETQ. CDR3 sequence (DNA): TGCGCCAGCAGCCCCTCCGGCCCTGTCACGAGTCTGTACTTC. Protein product: CASSPSGPVTSLYF.

The chain carries TRBV18 and TRBJ1-2; maybe TRBD1 (5 bases). From germline, CDR1 is KGHSH and CDR2 LQKENI. Trimming removed 3 bases from V and 8 bases from J, with 16 bases in between. This CDR3 has 14 amino acids. The CDR3 is CASSPERTGQGYTF. The CDR3 DNA follows: TGTGCCAGCTCACCGGAAAGGACGGGGCAGGGCTACACCTTC.

The chain joins TRBV6-2 or TRBV6-3 to TRBJ2-7; 10 positions agree with TRBD1. There are 15 residues in the CDR3. V lost 4 bases to trimming and J lost 0 bases; unmatched junction nucleotides: 3. Germline lookup yields CDR1 MNHEY and CDR2 SVGEGT. The CDR3 DNA reads as TGTGCCAGCAGTTCCGGGACAGGGGTCTCCTACGAGCAGTACTTC. Translating gives CASSSGTGVSYEQYF.

V usage is TRBV19 and J usage is TRBJ1-5; no clear D. This CDR3 is built from 15 residues. CDR1 and CDR2 (germline): LNHDA, SQIVND (reference sequence). Trimming took off 0 bases at V and 10 bases at J, with 16 bases between the two ends. CDR3 region: CASSIDSDTAGPQHF. The CDR3, as DNA: TGTGCCAGTAGTATAGACAGCGATACAGCGGGACCCCAGCATTTT.

The chain employs TRBV7-9 and TRBJ2-3; the D gene is possibly TRBD2 (7 bases). The CDR3 has 15 residues. Trimming cost V 4 bases and J 4 bases, with 15 bases left between them. CDR1 SEHNR and CDR2 FQNEAQ come from the germline V gene (reference sequence). CDR3 residues: CASSSREGGADTQYF. DNA for the CDR3: TGTGCCAGCAGCTCCAGGGAGGGGGGGGCAGATACGCAGTATTTT. Using reference TRBV7-9 and TRBJ2-3 for the parts outside the CDR3, the full variable domain is DTGVSQNPRHKITKRGQNVTFRCDPISEHNRLYWYRQTLGQGPEFLTYFQNEAQLEKSRLLSDRFSAERPKGSFSTLEIQRTEQGDSAMYLCASSSREGGADTQYFGPGTRLTVL.

This clone has only a few counts. This specimen includes other DNA sequences encoding the same CDR3. The CDR3 DNA follows: TGCGCCAGCAGCCAAGACCGGAGGGGCCCTGAGCAGTTCTTC. Translating gives CASSQDRRGPEQFF. The chain is built from TRBV4-3 and TRBJ2-1, with TRBD2 as a possible D gene (6 bases). Trimming cost V 0 bases and J 9 bases, with 12 bases left between them. Germline assignment: CDR1 LGHNA and CDR2 YSLEER. This CDR3 has 14 residues.

This chain uses TRBV28 with TRBJ1-1, with D uncertain. Trimming took off 3 bases at V and 0 bases at J, with 8 bases between the two ends. CDR1 and CDR2 (germline): MDHEN, SYDVKM. The CDR3 totals 14 residues. The CDR3 spells CASSFWQMNTEAFF. In nucleotides, the CDR3 is TGTGCCAGCAGTTTTTGGCAGATGAACACTGAAGCTTTCTTT.

V gene TRBV28 combines with J gene TRBJ1-5; D unresolved. Germline CDR1 and CDR2: MDHEN and SYDVKM. The V end lost 3 bases, the J end lost 0 bases, and 6 bases lay between the germline ends. The CDR3 spans 14 residues. In nucleotides, the CDR3 is TGTGCCAGCAGTTTGGTGGTTAGCAATCAGCCCCAGCATTTT. It is translated as CASSLVVSNQPQHF.

Worth noting for this clone: The junction does not match germline at one end; this may be a read error. The gene calls are TRBV5-1 and TRBJ1-4; D not resolved. The CDR3 consists of 14 residues. The germline gives CDR1 SGHRS, CDR2 YFSETQ. The CDR3 is CGSSQDTTNEKLFF. The CDR3 DNA is TGCGGCAGCAGCCAAGACACTACTAATGAAAAACTGTTTTTT.

This clone was picked up one time. The rearrangement joins TRBV6-6 to TRBJ2-1, with TRBD1 identical over 10 bases. The J segment lost 4 bases and the V segment lost 5 bases, leaving 11 bases of the junction unmatched. The CDR3 consists of 17 residues. CDR1 and CDR2 from the germline V gene are MNHNY and SVGAGI (reference sequence). This chain's CDR3 is CASSQNPGQGRYNEQFF. The CDR3 coding sequence is TGTGCCAGCAGTCAAAATCCGGGACAGGGGCGATACAATGAGCAGTTCTTC.

The rearrangement uses TRBV4-2 and TRBJ1-6; TRBD1 agrees at 8 bases. This CDR3 region has 17 residues. Germline values: CDR1 LGHNA, CDR2 YNFKEQ. V was pared by 0 bases and J by 5 bases, with 6 bases of the junction left unmatched. The CDR3 DNA reads as TGTGCCAGCAGCCAAGATTCAGGGGGCATGAATAATTCACCCCTCCACTTT. It translates to CASSQDSGGMNNSPLHF.

This chain connects TRBV9 to TRBJ2-5; D tentatively reads TRBD1 or TRBD2 (5 bases each). In germline, CDR1 is SGDLS, CDR2 YYNGEE. V lost 1 base to trimming and J lost 0 bases, with 13 bases between them. This CDR3 has 16 amino acids. The CDR3 nucleotides are TGTGCCAGCAGCGTAAGTGGGACCAGCAACCAAGAGACCCAGTACTTC. Translation: CASSVSGTSNQETQYF.

The chain links TRBV27 to TRBJ1-5, with D hard to call. Germline V gene lookup returns CDR1 MNHEY and CDR2 SMNVEV (reference sequence). The CDR3 covers 14 residues. Trimming took off 8 bases at V and 0 bases at J, with 11 bases between the two ends. CDR3 loop: CASGLRASNQPQHF. DNA of the CDR3: TGTGCCAGCGGCTTGAGGGCTAGCAATCAGCCCCAGCATTTT.

Only a few counts were recorded for this clone. The rearrangement links TRBV4-1 to TRBJ1-4; no clear D gene. V gave up 1 base and J gave up 8 bases, with 14 bases separating them. The CDR3 loop spans 15 amino acids. Germline V gives CDR1 MGHRA, CDR2 YSYEKL. CDR3 nucleotide sequence: TGCGCCAGCAGCCAAGGTCTAAGGGTGGGCGAAAAACTGTTTTTT. Its protein is CASSQGLRVGEKLFF.

V usage is TRBV7-2 and J usage is TRBJ1-3; TRBD1 matches 10 bases. The CDR3 length is 18 residues. Trimming at V came to 1 base and at J to 4 bases, leaving 10 bases not matched to a gene. CDR1 and CDR2 from the germline V gene are SGHTA and FQGNSA. The CDR3 DNA follows: TGTGCCAGCAGCTTAGTTCAGTCGTGGACAGGGGGAGGAAACACCATATATTTT. Translating gives CASSLVQSWTGGGNTIYF.

This clone was seen once. The rearrangement uses TRBV9 and TRBJ2-3, with 11 bases matching TRBD2. The J segment lost 1 base and the V segment lost 2 bases, leaving 0 bases of the junction unmatched. CDR1 and CDR2 from the germline V gene are SGDLS and YYNGEE. The length of the CDR3 is 15 residues. CDR3 sequence reads: CASSVTSGGTDTQYF. CDR3 coding DNA: TGTGCCAGCAGCGTGACTAGCGGGGGCACAGATACGCAGTATTTT.

V and J are TRBV4-2 and TRBJ2-1, with unresolved D. Trimming cost V 3 bases and J 9 bases, with 12 bases left between them. The CDR3 extends over 13 amino acids. Per germline, CDR1 LGHNA and CDR2 YNFKEQ. CDR3 in DNA: TGTGCCAGCAGCCAGCGGTCCAGACGTGAGCAGTTCTTC. It is translated as CASSQRSRREQFF.

The rearrangement uses TRBV10-3 and TRBJ2-7; 10 bases align to TRBD2. The CDR3 has 15 amino acids. The germline CDR1 and CDR2 sequences are ENHRY and SYGVKD. Trimming at V came to 2 bases and at J to 3 bases, leaving 4 bases not matched to a gene. The CDR3 region is CAISEELAGSYEQYF. The DNA of the CDR3 is TGTGCCATCAGTGAGGAACTAGCGGGGAGCTACGAGCAGTACTTC.

The chain uses TRBV6-2 or TRBV6-3 and TRBJ1-2, with unresolved D. Germline lookup yields CDR1 MNHEY and CDR2 SVGEGT. Between the trimmed V and J ends, which lost 2 bases and 5 bases, there was a span of 12 bases. The CDR3 consists of 14 residues. The CDR3, as DNA: TGTGCCAGCAGTTACCCCGGCGAACGGTATGGCTACACCTTC. Amino acid sequence: CASSYPGERYGYTF.

The chain joins TRBV6-1 to TRBJ2-7; 11 nucleotides match TRBD1. This CDR3 has 18 residues. Germline CDR1 and CDR2: MNHNS and SASEGT. Trimming at V came to 4 bases and at J to 2 bases, leaving 13 bases not matched to a gene. In nucleotides, the CDR3 is TGTGCCAGCAGTGCCGGGACAGGGGGTCGTATAGCAGCCTACGAGCAGTACTTC. This gives the protein CASSAGTGGRIAAYEQYF.

V usage is TRBV27 and J usage is TRBJ1-4, with a tentative D call TRBD1 (5 bases). The V end was cut by 7 bases, the J end by 8 bases, with 14 bases between. Looked up from germline, CDR1 is MNHEY and CDR2 is SMNVEV (reference sequence). The CDR3 has 13 amino acids. The CDR3 protein is CASTPGPREKLFF. The CDR3, as DNA: TGTGCCAGCACTCCGGGACCTAGAGAAAAACTGTTTTTT.

This chain joins TRBV5-1 and TRBJ2-3; 13 nucleotides match TRBD2. The trim removed 2 bases at V and 4 bases at J, leaving 1 base unmatched. Per germline, CDR1 SGHRS and CDR2 YFSETQ. The CDR3 length is 15 residues. Here the CDR3 DNA reads TGCGCCAGCAGCTTTACTAGCGGGAGGGCAGATACGCAGTATTTT. Amino acids: CASSFTSGRADTQYF.

The J gene is TRBJ2-7, the V gene TRBV7-2; D is unclear. The germline gives CDR1 SGHTA, CDR2 FQGNSA. Deletions cut 9 bases from V and 1 base from J, with 10 bases between. The CDR3 spans 12 residues. Written as DNA, the CDR3 is TGTGCCAGTAGAGGACCTTCCTACGAGCAGTACTTC. Translation gives CASRGPSYEQYF.

The chain carries TRBV15 and TRBJ2-7, with D unclear. Deletions cut 0 bases from V and 5 bases from J, with 23 bases between. The CDR3 is 18 amino acids. Germline CDR1 is LNHNV and CDR2 is YYDKDF (reference sequence). The chain's CDR3 is CATSRDSVTQPGLDEQYF. CDR3 nucleotides: TGTGCCACCAGCAGAGATTCCGTGACGCAGCCGGGTTTGGACGAGCAGTACTTC.

CDR3 sequence: CASSQGEAATYEQYF. The CDR3 DNA follows: TGCGCCAGCAGCCAAGGGGAGGCAGCTACCTACGAGCAGTACTTC. V and J are TRBV4-1 and TRBJ2-7; D might be TRBD2 (6 bases). The V end was cut by 1 base, the J end by 2 bases, with 12 bases between. The CDR3 is 15 residues long. Germline lookup yields CDR1 MGHRA and CDR2 YSYEKL.

The chain employs TRBV5-4 and TRBJ1-4; 7 nucleotides match TRBD1. CDR1 is SGHNT, CDR2 YYREEE, per germline (reference sequence). The CDR3 is 18 residues long. The trim removed 3 bases at V and 1 base at J, leaving 12 bases unmatched. The CDR3 here is CASSSKPGTALTNEKLFF. Here the CDR3 DNA reads TGTGCCAGCAGCTCTAAGCCCGGGACAGCGTTAACTAATGAAAAACTGTTTTTT.